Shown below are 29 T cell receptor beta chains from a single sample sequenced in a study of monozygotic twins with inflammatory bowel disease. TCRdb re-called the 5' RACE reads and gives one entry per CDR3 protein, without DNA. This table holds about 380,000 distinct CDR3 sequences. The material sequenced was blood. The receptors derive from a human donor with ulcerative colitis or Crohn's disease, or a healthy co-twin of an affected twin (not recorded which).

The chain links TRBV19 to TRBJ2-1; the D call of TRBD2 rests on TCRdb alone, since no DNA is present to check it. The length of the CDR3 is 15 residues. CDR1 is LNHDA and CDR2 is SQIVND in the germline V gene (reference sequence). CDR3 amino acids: CASSRLAGTYNEQFF.

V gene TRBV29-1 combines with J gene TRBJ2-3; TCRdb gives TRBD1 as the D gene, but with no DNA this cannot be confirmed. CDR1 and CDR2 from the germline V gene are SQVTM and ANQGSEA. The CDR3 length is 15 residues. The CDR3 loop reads CSVTRTAPGTDTQYF.

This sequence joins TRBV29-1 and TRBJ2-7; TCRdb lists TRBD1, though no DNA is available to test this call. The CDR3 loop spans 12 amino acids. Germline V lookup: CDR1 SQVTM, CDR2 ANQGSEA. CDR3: CSVDEGGQEQYF.

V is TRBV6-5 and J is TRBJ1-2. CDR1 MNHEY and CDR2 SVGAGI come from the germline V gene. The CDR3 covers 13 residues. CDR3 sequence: CASKALADYGYTF.

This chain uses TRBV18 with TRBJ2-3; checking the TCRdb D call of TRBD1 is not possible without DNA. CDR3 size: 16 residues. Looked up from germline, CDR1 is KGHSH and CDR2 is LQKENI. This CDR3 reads CASSPPMGASTDTQYF.

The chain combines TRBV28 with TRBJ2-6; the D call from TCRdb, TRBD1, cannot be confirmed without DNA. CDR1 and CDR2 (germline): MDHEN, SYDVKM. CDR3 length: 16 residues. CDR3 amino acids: CASSPGDRAGANVLTF.

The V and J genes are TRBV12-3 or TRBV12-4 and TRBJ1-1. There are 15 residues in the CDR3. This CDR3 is CASSPGIAVNTEAFF.

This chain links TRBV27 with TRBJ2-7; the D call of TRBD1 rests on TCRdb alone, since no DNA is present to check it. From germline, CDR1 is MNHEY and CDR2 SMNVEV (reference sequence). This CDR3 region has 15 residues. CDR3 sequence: CASSLTRDGPYEQYF.

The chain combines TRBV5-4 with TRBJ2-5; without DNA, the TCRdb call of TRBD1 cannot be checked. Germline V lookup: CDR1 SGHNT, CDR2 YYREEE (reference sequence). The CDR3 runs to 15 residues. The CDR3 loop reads CASSLTTGGEETQYF.

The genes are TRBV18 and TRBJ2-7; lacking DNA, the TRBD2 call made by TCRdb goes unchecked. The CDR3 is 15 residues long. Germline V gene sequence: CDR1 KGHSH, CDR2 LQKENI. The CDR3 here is CASSRTGTSGGEQYF.

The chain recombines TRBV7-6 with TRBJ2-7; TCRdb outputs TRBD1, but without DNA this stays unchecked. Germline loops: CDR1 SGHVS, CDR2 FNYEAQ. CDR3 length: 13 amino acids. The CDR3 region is CASSWGTAYEQYF.

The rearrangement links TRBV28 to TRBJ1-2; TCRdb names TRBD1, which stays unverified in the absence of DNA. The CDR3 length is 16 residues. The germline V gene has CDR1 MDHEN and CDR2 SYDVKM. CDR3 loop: CASRRTPTGRLKGYTF.

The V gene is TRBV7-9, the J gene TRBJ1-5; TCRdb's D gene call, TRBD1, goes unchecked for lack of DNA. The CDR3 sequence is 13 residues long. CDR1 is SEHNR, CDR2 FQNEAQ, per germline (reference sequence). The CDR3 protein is CASSLDPGQPQHF.

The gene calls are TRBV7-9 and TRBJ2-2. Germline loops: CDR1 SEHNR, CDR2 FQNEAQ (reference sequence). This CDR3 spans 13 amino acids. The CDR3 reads CASSHKNTGELFF.

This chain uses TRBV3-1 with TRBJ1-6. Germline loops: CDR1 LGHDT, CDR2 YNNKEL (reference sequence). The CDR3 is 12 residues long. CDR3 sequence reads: CASSQRSSPLHF.

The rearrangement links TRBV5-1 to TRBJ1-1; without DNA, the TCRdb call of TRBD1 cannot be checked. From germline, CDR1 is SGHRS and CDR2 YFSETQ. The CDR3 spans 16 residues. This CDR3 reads CASSLLRQEMNTEAFF. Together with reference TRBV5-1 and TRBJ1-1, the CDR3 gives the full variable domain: KAGVTQTPRYLIKTRGQQVTLSCSPISGHRSVSWYQQTPGQGLQFLFEYFSETQRNKGNFPGRFSGRQFSNSRSEMNVSTLELGDSALYLCASSLLRQEMNTEAFFGQGTRLTVV.

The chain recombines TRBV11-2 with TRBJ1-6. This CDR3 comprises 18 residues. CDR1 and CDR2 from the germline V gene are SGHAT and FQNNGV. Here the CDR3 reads CASSLDSVARSYNSPLHF.

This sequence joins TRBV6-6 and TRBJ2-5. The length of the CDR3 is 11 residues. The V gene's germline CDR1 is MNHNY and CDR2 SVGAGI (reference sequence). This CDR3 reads CASSRSETQYF.

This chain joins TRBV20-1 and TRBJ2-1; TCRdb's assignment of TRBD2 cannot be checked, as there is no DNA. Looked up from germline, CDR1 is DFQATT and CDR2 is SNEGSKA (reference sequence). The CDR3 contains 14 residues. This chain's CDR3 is CSAGSGGNYNEQFF.

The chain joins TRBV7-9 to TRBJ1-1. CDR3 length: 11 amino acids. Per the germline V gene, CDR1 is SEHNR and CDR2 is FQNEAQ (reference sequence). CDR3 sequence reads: CASSLLREAFF.

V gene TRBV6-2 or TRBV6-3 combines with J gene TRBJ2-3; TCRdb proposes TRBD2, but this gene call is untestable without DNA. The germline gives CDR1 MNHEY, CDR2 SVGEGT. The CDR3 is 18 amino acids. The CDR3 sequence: CASSPAGLGISSTDTQYF.

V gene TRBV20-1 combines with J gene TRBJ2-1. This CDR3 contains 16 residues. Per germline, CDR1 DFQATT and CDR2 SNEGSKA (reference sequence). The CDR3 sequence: CSARDWAGSSYNEQFF.

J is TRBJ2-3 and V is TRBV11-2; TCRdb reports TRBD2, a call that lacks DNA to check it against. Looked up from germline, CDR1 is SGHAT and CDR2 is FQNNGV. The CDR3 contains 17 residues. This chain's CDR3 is CASSLDQAGGVTDTQYF.

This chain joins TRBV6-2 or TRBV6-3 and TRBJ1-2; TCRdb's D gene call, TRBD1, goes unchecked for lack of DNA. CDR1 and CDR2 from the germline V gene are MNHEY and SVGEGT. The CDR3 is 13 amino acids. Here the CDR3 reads CASSLQGARGYTF.

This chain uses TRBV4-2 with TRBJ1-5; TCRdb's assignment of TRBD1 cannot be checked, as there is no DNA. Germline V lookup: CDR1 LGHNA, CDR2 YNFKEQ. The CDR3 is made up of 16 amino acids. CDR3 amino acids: CASSRGGTNSNQPQHF.

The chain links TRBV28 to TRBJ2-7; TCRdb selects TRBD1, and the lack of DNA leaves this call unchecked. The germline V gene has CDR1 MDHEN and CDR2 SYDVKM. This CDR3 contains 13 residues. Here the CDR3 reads CASSRQGNREQYF.

The CDR3 loop is CASRVPGQPQHF. The gene calls are TRBV10-3 and TRBJ1-5; TCRdb returns TRBD1, unconfirmable since there is no DNA. The CDR3 contains 12 residues. In germline, CDR1 is ENHRY, CDR2 SYGVKD.

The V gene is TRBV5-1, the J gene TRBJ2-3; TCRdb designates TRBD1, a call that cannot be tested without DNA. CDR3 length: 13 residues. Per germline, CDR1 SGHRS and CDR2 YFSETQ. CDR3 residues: CASRQGASGTQYF.

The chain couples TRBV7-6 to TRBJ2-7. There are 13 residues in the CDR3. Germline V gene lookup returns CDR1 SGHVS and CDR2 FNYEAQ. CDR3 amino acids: CASSPTESYEQYF.